Listed below are T cell receptor beta chains from one sample, sequenced in a study of beta chain features in type 1 diabetes. Sequenced by immunoSEQ multiplex PCR; TCRdb stores in-frame clones only, minus some. Among under 150,000 clones listed, around 7% were seen once. Sequencing was performed on central memory CD4+ T cells from blood. The source is a woman aged 25 to 39 in good health. The CDR3 runs from the conserved cysteine through the conserved F or W. Each record gives: CDR3 protein, CDR3 DNA, D gene, J gene, CDR3 length, V gene, clone size. D genes are given only for firm matches. Some rows have no size entry. The others give once, few or many, or a class for an expanded clone.

CASSRQGRNGELFF	TGTGCCAGCAGCCGACAGGGAAGGAACGGGGAGCTGTTTTTT	TRBD1	TRBJ2-2	14	TRBV2	many
CASSQPYEQYF	TGTGCCAGCAGCCAACCCTACGAGCAGTACTTC	NA	TRBJ2-7	11	TRBV28	NA
CASSQESSSRGEQYF	TGCGCCAGCAGCCAAGAATCCTCCTCCAGGGGCGAGCAGTACTTC	NA	TRBJ2-7	15	TRBV4-3	NA
CASNQANQKLFF	TGTGCCAGCAATCAGGCGAATCAAAAACTGTTTTTT	NA	TRBJ1-4	12	TRBV2	NA
CASSQVRLQGAGTEAFF	TGCGCCAGCAGCCAAGTTAGACTACAGGGGGCAGGCACTGAAGCTTTCTTT	TRBD1	TRBJ1-1	17	TRBV4-3	few
CASSFRQWNTEAFF	TGTGCCAGCAGCTTTCGACAGTGGAACACTGAAGCTTTCTTT	NA	TRBJ1-1	14	TRBV11-1	NA
CASSVELAGETQYF	TGTGCCAGCAGCGTAGAACTAGCCGGAGAGACCCAGTACTTC	NA	TRBJ2-5	14	TRBV9	few
CASSKRTGGLETQYF	TGTGCTAGCAGCAAGCGGACAGGGGGGTTGGAGACCCAGTACTTC	TRBD1	TRBJ2-5	15	TRBV7-7	NA
CASRSSGDTEAFF	TGCGCCAGCAGAAGTTCGGGTGACACTGAAGCTTTCTTT	NA	TRBJ1-1	13	TRBV4-3	many
CASAQGVGEQFF	TGTGCTAGTGCCCAGGGGGTAGGTGAGCAGTTCTTC	TRBD1	TRBJ2-1	12	TRBV12-5	few
CASRQEVGETQYF	TGTGCCAGCAGGCAAGAGGTTGGGGAGACCCAGTACTTC	NA	TRBJ2-5	13	TRBV7-9	NA
CASRRQGSGANVLTF	TGTGCCAGCAGGAGACAGGGGTCTGGGGCCAACGTCCTGACTTTC	TRBD1	TRBJ2-6	15	TRBV6-5	NA
CASSLGQGEKLFF	TGTGCCAGCAGCCTCGGACAGGGTGAAAAACTGTTTTTT	TRBD1	TRBJ1-4	13	TRBV7-9	many
CASKPSGGADTQYF	TGTGCCAGCAAGCCTAGTGGCGGAGCAGATACGCAGTATTTT	NA	TRBJ2-3	14	TRBV28	NA
CASSLSELAKNIQYF	TGTGCCAGCAGCTTAAGCGAGCTAGCCAAAAACATTCAGTACTTC	NA	TRBJ2-4	15	TRBV7-2	few
CASSEGAAYGYTF	TGTGCCAGCAGTGAAGGGGCAGCCTATGGCTACACCTTC	NA	TRBJ1-2	13	TRBV25-1	NA
CAIKNKSYEQYF	TGTGCCATCAAGAACAAATCCTACGAGCAGTACTTC	NA	TRBJ2-7	12	TRBV10-3	NA
CASSLLAPYSTDTQYF	TGTGCCAGCAGTTTACTAGCCCCCTATAGCACAGATACGCAGTATTTT	NA	TRBJ2-3	16	TRBV28	few
CASSSGSDNEQFF	TGTGCCAGCAGCTCCGGGTCGGACAATGAGCAGTTCTTC	NA	TRBJ2-1	13	TRBV7-3	NA
CASSGGQNMNTEAFF	TGTGCCAGCAGCGGGGGACAGAACATGAACACTGAAGCTTTCTTT	TRBD1	TRBJ1-1	15	TRBV9	NA
CASSFTSGSSDTQYF	TGCGCCAGCAGCTTTACTAGCGGGAGTTCGGATACGCAGTATTTT	TRBD2	TRBJ2-3	15	TRBV5-1	few
CASTPVGLANNEQFF	TGTGCCAGTACCCCCGTGGGACTAGCGAACAATGAGCAGTTCTTC	TRBD2	TRBJ2-1	15	TRBV19	NA
CASSRVGQENYGYTF	TGTGCCAGCAGCCGGGTGGGACAGGAGAACTATGGCTACACCTTC	TRBD1	TRBJ1-2	15	TRBV5-6	NA
CAWSARGTSFNEQFF	TGTGCCTGGAGTGCTAGGGGGACCTCTTTCAATGAGCAGTTCTTC	NA	TRBJ2-1	15	TRBV30	NA
CASSFETGTGNEKLFF	TGTGCCAGCAGCTTTGAAACCGGGACAGGGAATGAAAAACTGTTTTTT	TRBD1	TRBJ1-4	16	TRBV5-6	few
CASSRTGTNEQFF	TGTGCCAGCAGCCGCACAGGGACCAATGAGCAGTTCTTC	NA	TRBJ2-1	13	TRBV6-5	few
CASSGGVAGGQETQYF	TGTGCCAGCAGCGGAGGTGTAGCGGGGGGACAAGAGACCCAGTACTTC	TRBD2	TRBJ2-5	16	TRBV7-9	NA
CASSSHRGPGTGELFF	TGTGCCAGCAGCAGCCACAGGGGTCCCGGGACCGGGGAGCTGTTTTTT	TRBD1	TRBJ2-2	16	TRBV9	NA
CASSQDHGGRGGRDYEQYF	TGCGCCAGCAGCCAAGATCATGGAGGTCGCGGCGGGAGGGACTACGAGCAGTACTTC	TRBD2	TRBJ2-7	19	TRBV4-3	many
CGATGLATTSSYNEQFF	TGTGGCGCTACGGGGCTAGCGACCACGAGCTCCTACAATGAGCAGTTCTTC	NA	TRBJ2-1	17	TRBV28	few
CSVEGFGENEQFF	TGCAGCGTTGAAGGGTTTGGTGAGAATGAGCAGTTCTTC	NA	TRBJ2-1	13	TRBV29-1	many
CASTGELGSNQPQHF	TGTGCCAGCACGGGGGAACTGGGTAGCAATCAGCCCCAGCATTTT	NA	TRBJ1-5	15	TRBV2	NA
CASSQSRPGTSYEQYF	TGCGCCAGCAGCCAATCTAGGCCGGGGACTTCCTACGAGCAGTACTTC	NA	TRBJ2-7	16	TRBV4-3	NA
CSVWMLADYNEQFF	TGCAGCGTTTGGATGCTAGCGGACTACAATGAGCAGTTCTTC	TRBD2	TRBJ2-1	14	TRBV29-1	many
CASSPQSALRGEQYF	TGTGCCAGCAGCCCGCAGTCTGCACTAAGAGGCGAGCAGTACTTC	NA	TRBJ2-7	15	TRBV13	NA
CASSSTGKISYEQYF	TGTGCCAGCAGTTCTACAGGGAAGATATCCTACGAGCAGTACTTC	NA	TRBJ2-7	15	TRBV6-5	few
CASSGRAAGGGYTF	TGTGCCAGCAGTGGCCGGGCCGCCGGGGGTGGCTACACCTTC	NA	TRBJ1-2	14	TRBV27	NA
CASSQTPGLAAYEQYF	TGCGCCAGCAGCCAGACGCCGGGACTAGCGGCTTACGAGCAGTACTTC	TRBD2	TRBJ2-7	16	TRBV7-2	NA
CASSPGTSLYNEQFF	TGTGCCAGCAGCCCCGGGACTAGCCTGTACAATGAGCAGTTCTTC	TRBD2	TRBJ2-1	15	TRBV7-3	few
CASSSGIGTDTQYF	TGTGCCAGCAGTAGCGGGATTGGCACAGATACGCAGTATTTT	TRBD2	TRBJ2-3	14	TRBV6-1	few
CASRYTEYYEQYF	TGTGCCAGCCGGTATACAGAGTACTACGAGCAGTACTTC	NA	TRBJ2-7	13	TRBV6-6	many
CSVEGTGNTGELFF	TGCAGCGTCGAAGGGACAGGGAACACCGGGGAGCTGTTTTTT	TRBD1	TRBJ2-2	14	TRBV29-1	few
CASSQEGQGPRGYTF	TGCGCCAGCAGCCAAGAGGGACAAGGGCCCAGGGGCTACACCTTC	NA	TRBJ1-2	15	TRBV4-1	few
CASSDHGQFNQPQHF	TGTGCCAGCAGTGACCATGGACAGTTCAATCAGCCCCAGCATTTT	NA	TRBJ1-5	15	TRBV9	NA
CASSRERGSNQPQHF	TGTGCCAGCAGCCGGGAGAGGGGTAGCAATCAGCCCCAGCATTTT	NA	TRBJ1-5	15	TRBV7-2	few
CASSSGQGFNTQYF	TGTGCCAGCAGCTCAGGACAGGGGTTTAACACGCAGTATTTT	TRBD1	TRBJ2-3	14	TRBV7-3	few